This T cell receptor (beta chain) was documented in a study of CD8+ T cells in alopecia areata. The study's findings and limits: Patients displayed less clarity in TCR sharing than mice, a finding possibly related to HLA. Scalp sequencing also captures normal skin's resident alphabeta T cells. Clonality was higher in lesional than normal scalp, especially in alopecia totalis/universalis.

Cell sorting on a FACSAria was used to separate CD4+ and CD8+ T cells from the PBMCs. Following RNA extraction, reverse transcription yielded cDNA that acted as the sequencing template. Sequencing was performed with immunoSEQ multiplex PCR; in TCRdb, only in-frame clones are kept and a portion is missing. The sample carries 110,000 to 150,000 clones, around 62% recorded once. The junction had 10 bases not matched to a gene; V was cut back by 6 bases and J by 5 bases. Germline loops: CDR1 LNHDA, CDR2 SQIVND (reference sequence). The CDR3 is 14 amino acids. A note on this clone: Its antigen is undetermined.

The clonotype comes from a human donor in good health. This rearrangement joins TRBV19 to TRBJ2-7; the match to TRBD2 covers 7 bases. The sample taken for sequencing was CD8+ T cells sorted from blood. CDR3 residues: CASSTSVWVDEQYF. The CDR3 nucleotides read TGTGCCAGTAGCACTAGCGTATGGGTGGACGAGCAGTACTTC. Variable domain in full (rest from reference TRBV19 and TRBJ2-7): DGGITQSPKYLFRKEGQNVTLSCEQNLNHDAMYWYRQDPGQGLRLIYYSQIVNDFQKGDIAEGYSVSREKKESFPLTVTSAQKNPTAFYLCASSTSVWVDEQYFGPGTRLTVT.